This TCR beta chain is drawn from a study of T cell responses to AZD1222 COVID-19 vaccine. Study observations and caveats: Reports say nearly half of spike-specific TCRs go after unmutated variant regions. Repertoire collection took place solely once the T cell response had peaked. The donor group comprised mostly white British people and more females; the analysis possibly underestimated clonal diversity.

CDR1 is WNHNN and CDR2 is SYGVQD in the germline V gene (reference sequence). Trimming removed 4 bases from V and 3 bases from J, with 6 bases in between. The CDR3 covers 13 residues. Sequencing was performed with immunoSEQ multiplex PCR; in TCRdb, only in-frame clones are kept and a portion is missing. The data contain fewer than 150,000 clones, roughly 85% of them singletons. This clone was seen only a few times. Its antigen is unidentified. Sequenced here: peripheral blood, sampled on day 0 of AZD1222 vaccination. The chain employs TRBV10-1 and TRBJ2-2; a possible D gene is TRBD2 (6 bases). The sequence was collected from an adult in good health. The CDR3 loop is CASSGRDTGELFF. The CDR3 DNA sequence: TGCGCCAGCAGTGGGAGGGACACCGGGGAGCTGTTTTTT.